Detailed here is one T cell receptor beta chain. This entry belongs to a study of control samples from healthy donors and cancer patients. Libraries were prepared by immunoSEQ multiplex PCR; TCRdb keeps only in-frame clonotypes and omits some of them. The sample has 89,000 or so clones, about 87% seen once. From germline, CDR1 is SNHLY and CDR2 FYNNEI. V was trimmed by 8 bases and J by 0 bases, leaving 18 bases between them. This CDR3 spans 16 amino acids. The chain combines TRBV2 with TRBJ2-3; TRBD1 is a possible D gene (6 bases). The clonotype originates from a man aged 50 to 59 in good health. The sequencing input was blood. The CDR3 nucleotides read TGTGCCAGCGTCGAACAATACAGGGATAGCACAGATACGCAGTATTTT. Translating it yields CASVEQYRDSTDTQYF.